This T cell receptor beta chain was captured in a study of beta chain features in type 1 diabetes. As for the study in general: There were 95 million to 110 million sorted cells examined across all samples.

Expressed TCRB transcripts were sequenced, since all the RNA that had been isolated was reverse transcribed. Libraries were prepared by immunoSEQ multiplex PCR; TCRdb keeps only in-frame clonotypes and omits some of them. The repertoire holds some 900,000 clones, 17% seen once, with 0.02% to 0.03% in the top ten. General observations from the study: The study found fewer insertions and more deletions at VDJ junctions in type 1 diabetes patients.

The authors took one heparinised blood draw, averaging about 110 mL, from each donor. This clone was seen a handful of times. Its antigen is as yet unknown. Trimming took off 4 bases at V and 0 bases at J, with 11 bases between the two ends. Germline CDR1 reads MNHNS; CDR2 reads SASEGT. The CDR3 has 15 residues. This TCR was sampled from a woman in her late teens or twenties in good health. The sample consisted of naive CD4+ T cells from blood. The gene calls are TRBV6-1 and TRBJ2-3; unclear D gene. DNA for the CDR3: TGTGCCAGCAGTGTGTCGGCAGAAAGCACAGATACGCAGTATTTT. Protein sequence: CASSVSAESTDTQYF.